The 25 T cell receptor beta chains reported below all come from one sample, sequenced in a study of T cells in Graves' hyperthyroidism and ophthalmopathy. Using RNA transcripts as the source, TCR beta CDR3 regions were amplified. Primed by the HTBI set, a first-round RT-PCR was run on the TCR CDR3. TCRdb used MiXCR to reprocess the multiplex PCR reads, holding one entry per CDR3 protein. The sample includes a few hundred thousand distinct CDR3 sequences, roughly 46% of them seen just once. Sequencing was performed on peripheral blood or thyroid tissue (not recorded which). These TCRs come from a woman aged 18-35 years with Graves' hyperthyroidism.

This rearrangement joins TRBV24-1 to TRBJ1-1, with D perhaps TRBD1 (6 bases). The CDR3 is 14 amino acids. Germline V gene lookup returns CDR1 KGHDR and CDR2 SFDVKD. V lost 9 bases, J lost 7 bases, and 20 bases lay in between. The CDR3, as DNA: TGTGCCACCCCTCCTAGGACAGCCTCCAGTGAAGCTTTCTTT. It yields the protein CATPPRTASSEAFF.

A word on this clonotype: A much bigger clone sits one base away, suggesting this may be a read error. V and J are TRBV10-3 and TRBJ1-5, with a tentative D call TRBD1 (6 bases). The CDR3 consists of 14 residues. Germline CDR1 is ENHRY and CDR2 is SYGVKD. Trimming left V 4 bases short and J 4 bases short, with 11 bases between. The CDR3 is CAISGTASNQPQHF. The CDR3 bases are TGTGCCATCAGTGGGACAGCGTCAAATCAGCCCCAGCATTTT.

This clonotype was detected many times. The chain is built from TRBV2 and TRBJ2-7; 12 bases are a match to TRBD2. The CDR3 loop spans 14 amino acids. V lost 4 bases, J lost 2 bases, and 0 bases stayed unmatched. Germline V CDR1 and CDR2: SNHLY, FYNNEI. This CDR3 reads CASSASGRAYEQYF. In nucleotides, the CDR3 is TGTGCCAGCAGTGCTAGCGGGAGGGCCTACGAGCAGTACTTC.

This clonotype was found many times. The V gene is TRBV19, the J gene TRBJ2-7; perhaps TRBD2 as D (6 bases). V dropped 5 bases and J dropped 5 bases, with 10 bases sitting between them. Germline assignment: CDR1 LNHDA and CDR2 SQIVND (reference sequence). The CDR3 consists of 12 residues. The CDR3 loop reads CASSPPGDEQYF. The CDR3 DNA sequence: TGTGCCAGTAGTCCCCCGGGAGACGAGCAGTACTTC.

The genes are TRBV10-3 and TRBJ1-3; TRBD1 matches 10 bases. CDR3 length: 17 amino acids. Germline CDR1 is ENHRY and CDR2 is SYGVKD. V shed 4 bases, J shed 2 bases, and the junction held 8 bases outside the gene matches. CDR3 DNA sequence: TGTGCCATCAGTGCCTCTCCTGGGACAGGGGCTGGAAACACCATATATTTT. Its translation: CAISASPGTGAGNTIYF.

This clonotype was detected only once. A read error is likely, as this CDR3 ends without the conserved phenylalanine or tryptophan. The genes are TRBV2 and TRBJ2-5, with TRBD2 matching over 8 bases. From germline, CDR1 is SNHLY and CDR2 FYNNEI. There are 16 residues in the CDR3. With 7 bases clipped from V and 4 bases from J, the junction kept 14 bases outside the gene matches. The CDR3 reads CASTFFAGRAGETQYL. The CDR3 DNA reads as TGTGCCAGCACTTTTTTCGCCGGGAGGGCCGGAGAGACCCAGTACCTC.

CDR3: CAQGGRFETQYF. The CDR3 DNA reads TGTGCCCAAGGGGGAAGATTCGAGACCCAGTACTTC. The rearrangement uses TRBV7-9 and TRBJ2-5, with a possible D match to TRBD1 (6 bases). This CDR3 region has 12 residues. Trimming left V 11 bases short and J 5 bases short, with 15 bases between. Germline lookup yields CDR1 SEHNR and CDR2 FQNEAQ (reference sequence).

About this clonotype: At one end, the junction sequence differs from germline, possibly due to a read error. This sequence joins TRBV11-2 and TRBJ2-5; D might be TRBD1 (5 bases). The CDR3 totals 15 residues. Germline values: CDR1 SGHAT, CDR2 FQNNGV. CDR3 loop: CASSLLRAVQQTQYF. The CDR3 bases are TGTGCCAGCAGCTTACTCAGGGCCGTCCAACAGACCCAGTACTTC.

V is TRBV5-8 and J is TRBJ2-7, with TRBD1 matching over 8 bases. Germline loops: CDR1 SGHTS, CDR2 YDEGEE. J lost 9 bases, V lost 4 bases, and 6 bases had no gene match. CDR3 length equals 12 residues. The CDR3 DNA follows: TGTGCCAGCAGCATGGACAGGGCCGGGCAGTACTTC. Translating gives CASSMDRAGQYF.

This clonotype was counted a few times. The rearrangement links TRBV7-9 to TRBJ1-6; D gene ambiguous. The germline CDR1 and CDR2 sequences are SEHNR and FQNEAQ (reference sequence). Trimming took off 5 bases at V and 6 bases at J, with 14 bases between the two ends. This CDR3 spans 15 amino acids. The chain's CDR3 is CASSLWTDLNSPLHF. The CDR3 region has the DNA TGTGCCAGCAGCCTTTGGACGGATCTTAATTCACCCCTCCACTTT.

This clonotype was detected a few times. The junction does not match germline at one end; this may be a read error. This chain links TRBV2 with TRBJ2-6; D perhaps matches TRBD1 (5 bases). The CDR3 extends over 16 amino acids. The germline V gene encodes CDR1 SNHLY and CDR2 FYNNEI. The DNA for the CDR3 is TGTGCCACCAGTGGTCTACAGGACACCGGGGCCAACGTCCTGACTTTC. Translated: CATSGLQDTGANVLTF. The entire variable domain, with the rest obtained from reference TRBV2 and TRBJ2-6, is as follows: EPEVTQTPSHQVTQMGQEVILRCVPISNHLYFYWYRQILGQKVEFLVSFYNNEISEKSEIFDDQFSVERPDGSNFTLKIRSTKLEDSAMYFCATSGLQDTGANVLTFGAGSRLTVL.

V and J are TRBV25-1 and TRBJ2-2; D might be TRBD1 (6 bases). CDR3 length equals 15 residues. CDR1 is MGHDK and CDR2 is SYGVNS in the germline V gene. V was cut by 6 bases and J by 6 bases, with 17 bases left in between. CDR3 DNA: TGTGCCAGCAGCCGAGACAGGCTAGGATCCGGGGAGCTGTTTTTT. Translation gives CASSRDRLGSGELFF.

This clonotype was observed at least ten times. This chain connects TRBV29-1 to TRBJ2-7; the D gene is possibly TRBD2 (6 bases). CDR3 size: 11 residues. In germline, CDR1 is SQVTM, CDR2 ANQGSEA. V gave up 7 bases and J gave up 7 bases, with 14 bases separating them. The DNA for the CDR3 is TGCAGCGCCAAGACTAGAGATGAGCAGTACTTC. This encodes CSAKTRDEQYF.

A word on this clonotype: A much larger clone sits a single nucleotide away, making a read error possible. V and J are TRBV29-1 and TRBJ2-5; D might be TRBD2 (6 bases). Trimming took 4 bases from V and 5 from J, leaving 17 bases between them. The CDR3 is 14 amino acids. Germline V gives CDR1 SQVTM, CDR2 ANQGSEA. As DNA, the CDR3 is TGCAGCGTTGCAGACTCTTGCGGGATGGAGACCCAGTACTTC. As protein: CSVADSCGMETQYF.

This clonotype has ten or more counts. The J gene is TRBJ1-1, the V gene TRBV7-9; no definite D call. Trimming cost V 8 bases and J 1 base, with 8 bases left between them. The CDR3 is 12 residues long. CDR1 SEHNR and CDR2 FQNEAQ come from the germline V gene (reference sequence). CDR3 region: CASDRQNTEAFF. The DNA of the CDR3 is TGTGCCAGCGATCGCCAGAACACTGAAGCTTTCTTT.

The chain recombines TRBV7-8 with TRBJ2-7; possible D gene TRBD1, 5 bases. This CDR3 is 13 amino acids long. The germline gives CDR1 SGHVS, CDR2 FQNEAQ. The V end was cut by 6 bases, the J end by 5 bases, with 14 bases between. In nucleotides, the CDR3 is TGTGCCAGCAGTTCTGGGGCAAGGAACGAGCAGTACTTC. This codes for CASSSGARNEQYF.

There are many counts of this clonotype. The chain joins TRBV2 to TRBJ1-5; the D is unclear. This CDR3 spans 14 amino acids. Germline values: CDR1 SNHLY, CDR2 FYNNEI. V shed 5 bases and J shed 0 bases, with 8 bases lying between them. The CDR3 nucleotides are TGTGCCAGCAGTATTGACTCTAGCAATCAGCCCCAGCATTTT. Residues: CASSIDSSNQPQHF.

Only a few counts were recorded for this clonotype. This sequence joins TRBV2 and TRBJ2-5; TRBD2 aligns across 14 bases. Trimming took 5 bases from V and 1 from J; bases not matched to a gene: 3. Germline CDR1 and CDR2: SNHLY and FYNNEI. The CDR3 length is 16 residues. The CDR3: CASSSGLAGGQETQYF. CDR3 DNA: TGTGCCAGCAGTTCCGGACTAGCGGGAGGCCAAGAGACCCAGTACTTC.

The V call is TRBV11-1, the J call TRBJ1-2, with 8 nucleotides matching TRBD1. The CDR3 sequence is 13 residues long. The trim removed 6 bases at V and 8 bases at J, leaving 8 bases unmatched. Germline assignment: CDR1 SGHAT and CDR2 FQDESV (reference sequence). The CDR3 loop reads CASRTGDEEGYTF. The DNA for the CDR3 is TGTGCCAGCAGGACAGGGGACGAAGAGGGCTACACCTTC.

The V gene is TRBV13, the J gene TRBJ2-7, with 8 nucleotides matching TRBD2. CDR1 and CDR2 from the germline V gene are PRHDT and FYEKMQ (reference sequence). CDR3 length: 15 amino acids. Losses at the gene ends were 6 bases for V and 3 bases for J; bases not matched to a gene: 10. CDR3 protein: CASRNLAGPLYEQYF. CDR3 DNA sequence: TGTGCCAGCAGAAATCTAGCGGGCCCGCTCTACGAGCAGTACTTC.

CDR3 in amino acids: CASSQDWGDYGYTF. The CDR3 DNA is TGTGCCAGCAGCCAAGATTGGGGGGACTATGGCTACACCTTC. V gene TRBV2 combines with J gene TRBJ1-2, with D maybe TRBD1 (5 bases). V lost 6 bases and J lost 3, with 14 bases in between. Germline CDR1 and CDR2: SNHLY and FYNNEI. This CDR3 has 14 residues.

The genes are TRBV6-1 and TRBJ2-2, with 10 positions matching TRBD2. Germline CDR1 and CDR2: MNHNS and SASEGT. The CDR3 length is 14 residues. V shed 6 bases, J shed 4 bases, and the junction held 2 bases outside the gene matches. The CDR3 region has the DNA TGTGCCAGCAGCAAGCGGGAGGGCACCGGGGAGCTGTTTTTT. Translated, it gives CASSKREGTGELFF.

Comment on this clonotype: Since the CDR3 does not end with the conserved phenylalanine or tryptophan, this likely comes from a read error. CDR3 sequence: CASSGGYEQYL. As DNA, the CDR3 is TGTGCCAGCAGCGGGGGCTACGAGCAGTACCTC. The chain uses TRBV4-1 and TRBJ2-7; 8 nucleotides agree with TRBD2. CDR3 length: 11 amino acids. Germline loops: CDR1 MGHRA, CDR2 YSYEKL.

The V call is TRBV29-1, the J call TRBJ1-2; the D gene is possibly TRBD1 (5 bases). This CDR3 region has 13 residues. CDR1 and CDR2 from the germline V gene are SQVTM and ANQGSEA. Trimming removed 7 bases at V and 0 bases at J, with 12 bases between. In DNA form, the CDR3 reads TGCAGCGCAGGGAAAGCCCCTAACTATGGCTACACCTTC. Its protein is CSAGKAPNYGYTF.

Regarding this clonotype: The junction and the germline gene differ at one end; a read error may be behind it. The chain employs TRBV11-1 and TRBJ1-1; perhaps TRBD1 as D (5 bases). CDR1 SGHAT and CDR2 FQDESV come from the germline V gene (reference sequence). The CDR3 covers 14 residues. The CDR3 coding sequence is TGTACCAGCAGCTCACAGGACGCGACCACTGAAGCTTTCTTT. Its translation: CTSSSQDATTEAFF. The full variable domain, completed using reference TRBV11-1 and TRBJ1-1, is EAEVAQSPRYKITEKSQAVAFWCDPISGHATLYWYRQILGQGPELLVQFQDESVVDDSQLPKDRFSAERLKGVDSTLKIQPAELGDSAMYLCTSSSQDATTEAFFGQGTRLTVV.